Shown below are 32 T cell receptor beta chains from a single sample sequenced in a study of siplizumab effects on memory and regulatory T cells. The method was immunoSEQ multiplex PCR; TCRdb's version includes in-frame clones alone and lacks a portion of them. The table has tens of thousands of clones, 80% to 95% seen once; the top ten hold over 5%. Sequences were obtained from CD8+ T cells sorted from blood. These receptors came from a human donor in good health.

The chain links TRBV4-1 to TRBJ1-2; 8 bases fit TRBD1. Germline lookup yields CDR1 MGHRA and CDR2 YSYEKL. The CDR3 runs 15 residues. V lost 1 base and J lost 4; bases outside the gene matches: 5. CDR3 coding DNA: TGCGCCAGCAGCCAAGCGCCAGACAGGGGCTATGGCTACACCTTC. Amino acid sequence: CASSQAPDRGYGYTF.

The table lists this clone with many counts. The chain combines TRBV6-1 with TRBJ1-2, with a possible D match to TRBD1 (5 bases). The CDR3 is 13 residues long. Germline V CDR1 and CDR2: MNHNS, SASEGT. V lost 5 bases and J lost 2, with 9 bases in between. CDR3 bases: TGTGCCAGCAGTCCGACAGAAAACTATGGCTACACCTTC. It specifies CASSPTENYGYTF.

CDR3 residues: CASHEAQGRNTEAFF. The CDR3 bases are TGCGCCAGCCATGAGGCCCAGGGTCGGAACACTGAAGCTTTCTTT. This chain connects TRBV5-1 to TRBJ1-1, with D perhaps TRBD1 (5 bases). V was pared by 7 bases and J by 1 base, with 17 bases between. The CDR3 covers 15 residues. Germline CDR1 SGHRS, CDR2 YFSETQ. Variable domain in full (rest from reference TRBV5-1 and TRBJ1-1): KAGVTQTPRYLIKTRGQQVTLSCSPISGHRSVSWYQQTPGQGLQFLFEYFSETQRNKGNFPGRFSGRQFSNSRSEMNVSTLELGDSALYLCASHEAQGRNTEAFFGQGTRLTVV.

CDR3: CSVTRNTEAFF. Here the CDR3 DNA reads TGCAGCGTCACACGGAACACTGAAGCTTTCTTT. The chain combines TRBV29-1 with TRBJ1-1, with D hard to call. This CDR3 spans 11 amino acids. The germline V and J ends were trimmed by 6 bases and 1 base, with 6 bases remaining between them. The germline gives CDR1 SQVTM, CDR2 ANQGSEA.

This clone was counted once. V is TRBV4-2 and J is TRBJ2-7; 8 nucleotides align to TRBD1. J gave up 5 bases and V 1 base, and 7 bases lay outside the gene matches. CDR1 is LGHNA, CDR2 YNFKEQ, per germline. The CDR3 runs to 15 residues. In DNA form, the CDR3 reads TGTGCCAGCAGCCAAGTCGGACAGGGTTACGACGAGCAGTACTTC. Its translation is CASSQVGQGYDEQYF.

This clone was counted a few times. V and J are TRBV2 and TRBJ2-1; D gene ambiguous. V was shortened by 4 bases and J by 5 bases, with 3 bases between the two germline ends. Germline V CDR1 and CDR2: SNHLY, FYNNEI. This CDR3 is built from 11 residues. This CDR3 reads CASSVNNEQFF. In nucleotides, the CDR3 is TGTGCCAGCAGTGTCAACAATGAGCAGTTCTTC.

This clone was seen only a few times. The chain links TRBV7-2 to TRBJ2-7; tentatively, D is TRBD2 (6 bases). Trimming removed 3 bases at V and 2 bases at J, with 11 bases between. The CDR3 length is 14 residues. Germline values: CDR1 SGHTA, CDR2 FQGNSA. CDR3 DNA: TGTGCCAGCAGCTTCATTAGCGGAACCTACGAGCAGTACTTC. It specifies CASSFISGTYEQYF. The variable domain in full, with the rest retrieved from reference TRBV7-2 and TRBJ2-7, is GAGVSQSPSNKVTEKGKDVELRCDPISGHTALYWYRQSLGQGLEFLIYFQGNSAPDKSGLPSDRFSAERTGGSVSTLTIQRTQQEDSAVYLCASSFISGTYEQYFGPGTRLTVT.

V gene TRBV25-1 combines with J gene TRBJ1-2, with 10 bases that match TRBD1. V lost 4 bases and J lost 7; bases outside the gene matches: 3. CDR3 length: 13 amino acids. Germline CDR1 reads MGHDK; CDR2 reads SYGVNS. CDR3 nucleotides: TGTGCCAGCAGTGTAGGGACAGGGGTTGGCTACACCTTC. This codes for CASSVGTGVGYTF.

The chain has TRBV27 and TRBJ2-1; 10 positions match TRBD2. Germline V gene lookup returns CDR1 MNHEY and CDR2 SMNVEV (reference sequence). The V gene end was trimmed by 2 bases and the J gene end by 4 bases; junction bases not matched to a gene: 8. The CDR3 is 17 residues long. CDR3 sequence: CASSLIPTSGAYNEQFF. Written as DNA, the CDR3 is TGTGCCAGCAGTTTAATCCCAACTAGCGGGGCTTACAATGAGCAGTTCTTC.

Note on this clone: Its ends do not fully match the called genes, so a read error is possible. The J gene is TRBJ2-7, the V gene TRBV7-7; TRBD2 matches 14 bases. This CDR3 has 15 amino acids. Per germline, CDR1 SSHAT and CDR2 FNYEAQ (reference sequence). The CDR3 spells CASSSGLAGEYEQYF. CDR3 DNA: TGTGCTAGCAGCTCGGGACTAGCGGGAGAGTACGAGCAGTACTTC.

This clone was recorded a few times. Other DNA sequences in the sample encode the same CDR3. V and J are TRBV15 and TRBJ2-2, with D perhaps matching TRBD2 (5 bases). Trimming stripped 0 bases from V and 4 bases from J, with 9 bases between. Germline-derived CDR1 and CDR2 are LNHNV and YYDKDF (reference sequence). The CDR3 length is 15 residues. CDR3 amino acids: CATSRDRGGTGELFF. CDR3 nucleotides: TGTGCCACCAGCAGAGACCGTGGAGGCACCGGGGAGCTGTTTTTT.

The chain combines TRBV27 with TRBJ2-1; D may be TRBD2 (5 bases). Germline CDR1 MNHEY, CDR2 SMNVEV (reference sequence). The length of the CDR3 is 13 residues. The V end lost 5 bases, the J end lost 3 bases, and 8 bases lay between the germline ends. The CDR3 loop is CASSNGLYNEQFF. The CDR3 DNA reads as TGTGCCAGCAGTAACGGACTCTACAATGAGCAGTTCTTC.

The rearrangement uses TRBV6-5 and TRBJ2-7; unclear D gene. Trimming took off 2 bases at V and 5 bases at J, with 13 bases between the two ends. Looked up from germline, CDR1 is MNHEY and CDR2 is SVGAGI. This CDR3 is 14 amino acids long. The CDR3 DNA is TGTGCCAGCAGTTACACTATTCAAGGCGACGAGCAGTACTTC. Residues: CASSYTIQGDEQYF.

In its sample, this clone was seen once. J is TRBJ2-1 and V is TRBV27, with D tentatively TRBD1 or TRBD2 (5 bases each). The CDR3 runs 18 residues. Trimming shortened V by 3 bases and J by 3 bases, and 21 bases separated the two germline ends. Germline CDR1 and CDR2: MNHEY and SMNVEV (reference sequence). This CDR3 reads CASSFGREVLASYNEQFF. In DNA, the CDR3 is TGTGCCAGCAGTTTCGGCAGGGAAGTATTAGCGAGCTACAATGAGCAGTTCTTC.

The chain is built from TRBV11-2 and TRBJ2-7; D is uncertain. Germline V CDR1 and CDR2: SGHAT, FQNNGV. This CDR3 contains 14 residues. V lost 0 bases and J 3 bases, leaving 9 bases between the germline ends. CDR3 loop: CASSLDRLIYEQYF. CDR3 coding DNA: TGTGCCAGCAGCTTAGACAGACTTATCTACGAGCAGTACTTC.

The chain has TRBV10-1 and TRBJ1-1; D might be TRBD1 (5 bases). The germline gives CDR1 WNHNN, CDR2 SYGVQD (reference sequence). Trimming took 8 bases from V and 1 from J, leaving 11 bases between them. The CDR3 sequence is 13 residues long. CDR3 DNA sequence: TGCGCCAGCGCAGCCAGGGAGAACACTGAAGCTTTCTTT. Its translation: CASAARENTEAFF.

The chain joins TRBV7-8 to TRBJ1-1, with no clear D. Trimming cost V 6 bases and J 4 bases, with 9 bases left between them. The CDR3 is 12 residues long. Germline CDR1 reads SGHVS; CDR2 reads FQNEAQ. The CDR3 nucleotides read TGTGCCAGCAGTCCGGGCGGCACTGAAGCTTTCTTT. This codes for CASSPGGTEAFF.

V is TRBV6-1 and J is TRBJ1-1; D remains ambiguous. The CDR3 totals 13 residues. The germline gives CDR1 MNHNS, CDR2 SASEGT. V was trimmed by 4 bases and J by 4 bases, leaving 10 bases between them. For the CDR3, the DNA is TGTGCCAGCAGTGTTGGGGTGGGCACTGAAGCTTTCTTT. This codes for CASSVGVGTEAFF.

V is TRBV13 and J is TRBJ2-3; D ambiguous. CDR3 length: 15 amino acids. With 5 bases removed from V and 6 bases from J, the gap between germline ends came to 18 bases. CDR1 PRHDT and CDR2 FYEKMQ come from the germline V gene (reference sequence). CDR3 amino acids: CASSLENRLGDTQYF. The CDR3 DNA sequence: TGTGCCAGCAGCCTCGAGAATCGGCTAGGGGATACGCAGTATTTT.

The J gene is TRBJ2-1, the V gene TRBV30, with TRBD2 matching over 12 bases. The CDR3 runs 18 residues. Per the germline V gene, CDR1 is GTSNPN and CDR2 is SVGIG (reference sequence). The trim removed 2 bases at V and 0 bases at J, leaving 8 bases unmatched. The CDR3 loop is CAWSFSASGRGSYNEQFF. CDR3 in DNA: TGTGCCTGGAGTTTTTCGGCTAGCGGGAGGGGCTCCTACAATGAGCAGTTCTTC.

J is TRBJ1-3 and V is TRBV6-5; a possible D gene is TRBD1 (6 bases). In germline, CDR1 is MNHEY, CDR2 SVGAGI. The CDR3 is 15 residues long. The V end lost 8 bases, the J end lost 0 bases, and 14 bases lay between the germline ends. DNA for the CDR3: TGTGCCAGCGGGGAAGGACAGACCTCTGGAAACACCATATATTTT. Amino acids: CASGEGQTSGNTIYF.

The genes are TRBV27 and TRBJ1-1, with D unresolved. The V and J ends lost 6 bases and 1 base respectively, with 12 bases between them. The CDR3 totals 14 residues. Germline CDR1 MNHEY, CDR2 SMNVEV (reference sequence). The CDR3 region is CASSPTRENTEAFF. The CDR3 DNA follows: TGTGCCAGCAGCCCTACGAGAGAGAACACTGAAGCTTTCTTT.

The rearrangement uses TRBV9 and TRBJ2-1, with 10 bases fitting TRBD2. Trimming at V came to 0 bases and at J to 6 bases, leaving 12 bases not matched to a gene. Germline V gene data show CDR1 as SGDLS and CDR2 as YYNGEE. This CDR3 region has 18 residues. CDR3 sequence: CASSVGPAASGSLNEQFF. Here the CDR3 DNA reads TGTGCCAGCAGCGTAGGCCCCGCCGCTAGCGGGAGCCTCAATGAGCAGTTCTTC. Variable domain in full (rest from reference TRBV9 and TRBJ2-1): DSGVTQTPKHLITATGQRVTLRCSPRSGDLSVYWYQQSLDQGLQFLIQYYNGEERAKGNILERFSAQQFPDLHSELNLSSLELGDSALYFCASSVGPAASGSLNEQFFGPGTRLTVL.

The chain uses TRBV7-9 and TRBJ2-2; D uncertain. The ends were cut back, 2 bases at V and 2 bases at J, with 12 bases in the middle. Germline values: CDR1 SEHNR, CDR2 FQNEAQ (reference sequence). The CDR3 has 16 residues. In nucleotides, the CDR3 is TGTGCCAGCAGCTTATGGCAGGAGAAAAACACCGGGGAGCTGTTTTTT. Its protein is CASSLWQEKNTGELFF.

The rearrangement uses TRBV5-4 and TRBJ2-7; D remains unclear. The CDR3 spans 12 residues. Looked up from germline, CDR1 is SGHNT and CDR2 is YYREEE (reference sequence). V lost 2 bases and J 2 bases, leaving 5 bases between the germline ends. This chain's CDR3 is CASSFGPYEQYF. The CDR3 nucleotides read TGTGCCAGCAGCTTTGGGCCCTACGAGCAGTACTTC.

The chain uses TRBV2 and TRBJ2-7, with D uncertain. Germline lookup yields CDR1 SNHLY and CDR2 FYNNEI. The CDR3 consists of 11 residues. V lost 3 bases and J 7 bases, leaving 7 bases between the germline ends. The CDR3 region is CASSDWQEQYF. CDR3 bases: TGTGCCAGCAGTGACTGGCAGGAGCAGTACTTC.

V and J are TRBV27 and TRBJ2-7, with D perhaps TRBD1 (6 bases). CDR1 and CDR2 (germline): MNHEY, SMNVEV (reference sequence). This CDR3 comprises 14 residues. Trimming stripped 3 bases from V and 2 bases from J, with 11 bases between. DNA of the CDR3: TGTGCCAGCAGTTTGCGGCAGGGGACCTACGAGCAGTACTTC. As protein: CASSLRQGTYEQYF.

This chain joins TRBV7-3 and TRBJ2-1; the match to TRBD2 covers 9 bases. The CDR3 sequence is 17 residues long. Losses at the gene ends were 5 bases for V and 2 bases for J; bases not matched to a gene: 10. The V gene's germline CDR1 is SGHTA and CDR2 FQGTGA. CDR3 loop: CASSPTGPSGTYNEQFF. CDR3 DNA sequence: TGTGCCAGCAGCCCCACTGGTCCTAGCGGGACCTACAATGAGCAGTTCTTC.

This chain joins TRBV27 and TRBJ2-3; no clear D gene. V was clipped by 4 bases and J by 0 bases, with 14 bases between them. Looked up from germline, CDR1 is MNHEY and CDR2 is SMNVEV (reference sequence). This CDR3 is built from 16 residues. The CDR3 is CASSSHLNPSTDTQYF. The CDR3, as DNA: TGTGCCAGCAGTTCACATCTAAACCCTAGCACAGATACGCAGTATTTT.

The chain links TRBV7-6 to TRBJ2-3; TRBD2 matches 11 bases. The V gene's germline CDR1 is SGHVS and CDR2 FNYEAQ. This CDR3 comprises 16 residues. Losses at the gene ends were 2 bases for V and 2 bases for J; bases not matched to a gene: 3. Written as DNA, the CDR3 is TGTGCCAGCAGCTTAACTAGCGGGGGATCCACAGATACGCAGTATTTT. It is translated as CASSLTSGGSTDTQYF.

The chain uses TRBV7-9 and TRBJ2-1, with 7 bases matching TRBD2. V gave up 5 bases and J gave up 9 bases; unmatched junction bases: 7. This CDR3 spans 13 amino acids. Germline assignment: CDR1 SEHNR and CDR2 FQNEAQ (reference sequence). As DNA, the CDR3 is TGTGCCAGCAGCCCCCATGGGGGGGGTGAGCAGTTCTTC. Protein product: CASSPHGGGEQFF.

In this sample, this clone turned up once. The chain carries TRBV29-1 and TRBJ2-5; 9 positions agree with TRBD2. Trimming cost V 5 bases and J 4 bases; bases outside gene matches: 8. Germline CDR1 and CDR2: SQVTM and ANQGSEA. This CDR3 contains 14 residues. The CDR3 coding sequence is TGCAGCGTTTATAGCGGGAGAGGCGTAGAGACCCAGTACTTC. Its translation: CSVYSGRGVETQYF.